This T cell receptor (beta chain) is from a study of Graves' ophthalmopathy and Graves' hyperthyroidism (dated 2018 in TCRdb). Regarding the study in general: Hyperthyroidism was defined as stable when no progression to ophthalmopathy occurred within 18 months of follow-up. The independent validation cohort included 18 hyperthyroidism patients plus 17 patients who later progressed from hyperthyroidism to ophthalmopathy. The study used TCR beta repertoire signatures to distinguish Graves' ophthalmopathy from Graves' hyperthyroidism and to predict progression to ophthalmopathy. In total, approximately 130 blood samples were TCR-sequenced: some 43 ophthalmopathy, some 80 hyperthyroidism and approximately 17 hyperthyroidism-to-ophthalmopathy patients. Following sample collection, hyperthyroidism patients were given methimazole at a starting dose of 30 mg daily, and ophthalmopathy patients were given high-dose intravenous methylprednisolone. In six hyperthyroidism patients, T-cell repertoires of thyroid tissue and blood were compared. To explore V-J signatures that distinguish ophthalmopathy from hyperthyroidism, a discovery set of around 100 patients was enrolled, made up of 40 to 45 with ophthalmopathy and roughly 55 with stable hyperthyroidism.

For repertoire sequencing, the TCR beta CDR3 regions were amplified from RNA transcripts. A first-round RT-PCR used HTBI primers with the Qiagen OneStep RT-PCR kit, followed by a second-round multiplex PCR, size selection and purification. Sequencing of the libraries was carried out on an Illumina HiSeq2000 in paired-end mode with 100 bp reads. Concerning the study's data processing: SOAPnuke was used to process the reads, removing any read that contained adapters or uncalled bases, had a mean Phred below 15, or lacked an exact match to the constant primer or identifier. High-quality paired reads were merged with COPE v1.2.5. Each unique nucleotide sequence was defined as a clonotype, and clonotypes were aligned to IMGT TRB V, D and J references with MiTCR v1.1. Analysis was restricted to V-J combinations with a frequency above 0.0001, which covered 98% to 99.2% of repertoires. A TCR clonal expansion and chaos score per V-J combination was defined as the ratio of F50 clonal expansion to chaos observed in the TCRdist matrix. Welch's t-statistics and random forest were used to reduce the features to about twelve V-J combinations, which were then used as input to a naive Bayes classifier. The similarity between thyroid and blood repertoires was quantified using the Morisita-Horn index. TCRdb reanalyzed the raw reads on its own, using fastp at Q25 for trimming and MiXCR for clone calling, and kept in-frame beta chains. Entries are consolidated by CDR3 protein sequence, retaining the most common genes and DNA. The V and J calls were determined by TCRdb, not by the authors. Recorded for this sample are approximately 1.2 million distinct CDR3 sequences; about 38% of them occurred a single time. Of the sample, 11% is held by the ten largest clones.

Findings and caveats that apply to the study as a whole: In validation, the model predicted ophthalmopathy progression with nearly 71% sensitivity and 72.22% specificity; roughly 11 predicted patients were CT-confirmed with GO in a median of approximately 6.5 months. Sample size was not statistically predetermined, and group allocation was not concealed from the investigators. Among expanded thyroid clonotypes with frequency above 0.001, most also showed up in blood, which suggests that blood repertoires may reflect the thyroid immune response. In cross-validation, the 13-signature model distinguished ophthalmopathy from stable hyperthyroidism with about 87% sensitivity and about 81% specificity, and in the test set the corresponding values were approximately 80% and 75%.

From the cysteine through the phenylalanine, the CDR3 covers 14 amino acids. The sequence is cut down to CDR3 DNA, 42 bases in frame from base 1. Hyperthyroidism patients were newly diagnosed, were aged 18 to 65 years, and had a disease duration under 2 months. Anyone with other autoimmune diseases, uncontrolled infections, pregnancy or lactation was excluded from the study. Diagnosis was based on clinical symptoms, serum thyroxine, TRAb, thyroid ultrasound and orbital computed tomography. Trizol reagent was used to extract the total RNA, and its quality was then checked on an Agilent 2100 Bioanalyzer. This clonotype has only a few counts. Its recognized antigen is unknown. A junction boundary mismatches the germline segment, possibly from a read error.

Sequencing input: peripheral blood or thyroid tissue (not recorded which). This receptor was taken from an adult man with Graves' hyperthyroidism. The receptor chain draws on TRBV12-3 or TRBV12-4 and TRBJ1-4; TRBD1 is perhaps the D gene, given 6 matching bases. The CDR3 protein: CASSKRTAGEKLFF. Read as DNA, the sequence is TGTGCCAGCAGTAAGAGGACAGCTGGTGAAAAATTGTTTTTT.